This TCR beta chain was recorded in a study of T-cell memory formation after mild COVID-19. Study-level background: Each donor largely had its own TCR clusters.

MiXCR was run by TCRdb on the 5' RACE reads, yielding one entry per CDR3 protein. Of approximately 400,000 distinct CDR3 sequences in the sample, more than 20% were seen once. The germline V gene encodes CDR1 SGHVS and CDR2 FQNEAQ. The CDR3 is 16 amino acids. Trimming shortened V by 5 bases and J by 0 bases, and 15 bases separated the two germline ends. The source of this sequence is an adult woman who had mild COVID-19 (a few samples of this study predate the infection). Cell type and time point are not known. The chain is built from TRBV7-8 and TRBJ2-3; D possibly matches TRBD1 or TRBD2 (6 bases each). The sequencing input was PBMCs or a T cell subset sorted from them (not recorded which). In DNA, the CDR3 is TGTGCCAGCAGCAGCAGTTCGGGGGCAAGCACAGATACGCAGTATTTT. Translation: CASSSSSGASTDTQYF.